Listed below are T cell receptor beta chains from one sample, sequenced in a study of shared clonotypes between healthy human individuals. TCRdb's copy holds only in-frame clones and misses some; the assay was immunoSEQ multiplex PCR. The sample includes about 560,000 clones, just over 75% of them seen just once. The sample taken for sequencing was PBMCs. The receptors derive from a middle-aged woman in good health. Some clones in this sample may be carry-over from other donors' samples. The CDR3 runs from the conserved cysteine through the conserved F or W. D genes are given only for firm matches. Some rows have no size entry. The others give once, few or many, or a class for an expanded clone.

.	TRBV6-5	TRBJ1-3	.	TGTGCCAGCAGCCTCGCGTGGGGAAACACCATATATTTT	CASSLAWGNTIYF
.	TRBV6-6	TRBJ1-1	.	TGTGCCAGCAGTCCCGGACATGAAGCTTTCTTT	CASSPGHEAFF
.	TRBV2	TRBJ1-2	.	TGTGCCAGCAGTCGGAACCGGGGCGGACTTAATGGCTACACCTTC	CASSRNRGGLNGYTF
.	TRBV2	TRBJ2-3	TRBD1	TGTGCCAGCAGTGATAGGACAGGGGGACGGGATACGCAGTATTTT	CASSDRTGGRDTQYF
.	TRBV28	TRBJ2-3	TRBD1	TGTGCCAGCAGTTGGGGGTCGGGACAGGGCACAGATACGCAGTATTTT	CASSWGSGQGTDTQYF
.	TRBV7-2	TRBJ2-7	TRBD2	TGTGCCAGCAGCCCAAAGACTAGCCACGAGCAGTACTTC	CASSPKTSHEQYF
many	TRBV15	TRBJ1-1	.	TGTGCCACCAGCAGAGATCCCCGGGCGGAAGCTTTCTTT	CATSRDPRAEAFF
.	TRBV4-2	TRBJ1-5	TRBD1	TGTGCCAGCAGCCTTCGGACAGGTTGGGATCAGCCCCAGCATTTT	CASSLRTGWDQPQHF
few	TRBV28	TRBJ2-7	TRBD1	TGTGCCAGCAGTACCCCCCGACAGGGCGGCGAGCAGTACTTC	CASSTPRQGGEQYF
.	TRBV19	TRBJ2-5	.	TGTGCCAGTAGCCAGGGCGGCGGGAAGTTTCGGGAGACCCAGTACTTC	CASSQGGGKFRETQYF
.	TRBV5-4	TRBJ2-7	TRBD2	TGTGCCAGCAGCTCCCAGGCGGGAGGGCCCTACGAGCAGTACTTC	CASSSQAGGPYEQYF
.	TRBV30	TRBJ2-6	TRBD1	TGTGCCTGGGTACACAGGGGTTCTGGGGCCAACGTCCTGACTTTC	CAWVHRGSGANVLTF
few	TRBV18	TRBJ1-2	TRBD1	TGTGCCAGCTCCCAAAAGGGACAGGGATATGGCTACACCTTC	CASSQKGQGYGYTF
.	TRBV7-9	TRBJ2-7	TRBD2	TGTGCCAGCAGCTTAGCTTGGCGGGAGGGTACCTACGAGCAGTACTTC	CASSLAWREGTYEQYF
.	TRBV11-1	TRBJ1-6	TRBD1	TGTGCCAGCAGCGAAGGGACAGGGGGGAATTCACCCCTCCACTTT	CASSEGTGGNSPLHF
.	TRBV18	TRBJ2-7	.	TGTGCCAGCTCACTGGGACTAGGGACAGCCTACGAGCAGTACTTC	CASSLGLGTAYEQYF
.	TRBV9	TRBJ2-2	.	TGTGCCAGCAGCCGACGAGGAGGGGAAGGGGGCATCGCGAACACCGGGGAGCTGTTTTTT	CASSRRGGEGGIANTGELFF
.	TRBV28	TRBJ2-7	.	TGTGCCAGCAGTTCTTCCTACGAGCAGTACTTC	CASSSSYEQYF
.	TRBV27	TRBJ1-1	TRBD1	TGTGCCAGCAGCCCCGGACAGGGCGAAACTGAAGCTTTCTTT	CASSPGQGETEAFF
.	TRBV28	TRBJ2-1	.	TGTGCCAGCAACCCGGTGGGGGGAAGCTCCTACAATGAGCAGTTCTTC	CASNPVGGSSYNEQFF
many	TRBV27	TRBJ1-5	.	TGTGCCAGCAGTCAGAGGGGGGGTCAGCCCCAGCATTTT	CASSQRGGQPQHF
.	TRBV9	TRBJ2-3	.	TGTGCCAGCAGCGTAGTTGCCGGCACAGATACGCAGTATTTT	CASSVVAGTDTQYF
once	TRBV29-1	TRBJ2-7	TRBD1	TGCAGCGTTGAAGATCTTGGGAAGGACAGGGGAACGTACGAGCAGTACTTC	CSVEDLGKDRGTYEQYF
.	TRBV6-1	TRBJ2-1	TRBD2	TGTGCCAGCAGTGAAGTGGCGGGAGGGTCCTACAATGAGCAGTTCTTC	CASSEVAGGSYNEQFF
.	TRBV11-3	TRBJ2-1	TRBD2	TGTGCCAGCAGCTTATCCCGCTGGGGGCTAGCGGGAGTGACTGAGCAGTTCTTC	CASSLSRWGLAGVTEQFF
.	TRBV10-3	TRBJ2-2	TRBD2	TGTGCCATCAGTGAGGGGGTAGCGGGCACCGGGGAGCTGTTTTTT	CAISEGVAGTGELFF
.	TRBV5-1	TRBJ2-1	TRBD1	TGCGCCAGCAGCTTGGGGGCCGGGACAGGGGGCTACAATGAGCAGTTCTTC	CASSLGAGTGGYNEQFF
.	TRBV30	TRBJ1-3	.	TGTGCCTGGAGTGTATCGGGGGGGCGAAACACCATATATTTT	CAWSVSGGRNTIYF
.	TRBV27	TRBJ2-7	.	TGTGCCAGCAGCTCCCCAAGTGGGCGGTTCTACGAGCAGTACTTC	CASSSPSGRFYEQYF
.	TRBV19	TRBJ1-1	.	TGTGCCAGTAGTTCGACAGGGAACACTGAAGCTTTCTTT	CASSSTGNTEAFF
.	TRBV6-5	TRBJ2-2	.	TGTGCCAGCAGGGTCACAGGTCCCGGGGAGCTGTTTTTT	CASRVTGPGELFF
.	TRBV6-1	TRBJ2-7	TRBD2	TGTGCCAGCAGTGAAGGGGGACTAGCGGGAGTATACGAGCAGTACTTC	CASSEGGLAGVYEQYF
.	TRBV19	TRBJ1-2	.	TGTGCCAGTTGTGGAGGGGTTACTCATGATGGCTACACCTTC	CASCGGVTHDGYTF
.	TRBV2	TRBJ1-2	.	TGTGCCTTCGGGGAACAGATCTATGGCTACACCTTC	CAFGEQIYGYTF
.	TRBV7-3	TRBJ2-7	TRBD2	TGTGCCAGCAGCTTAACGCTAGCGGGAGTCAACGAGCAGTACTTC	CASSLTLAGVNEQYF
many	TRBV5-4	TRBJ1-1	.	TGTGCCAGCAGCTTGTGGGGGACGGGAGCTTTCTTT	CASSLWGTGAFF
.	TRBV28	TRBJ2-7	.	TGTGCCAGCAGTTTATCGAGCGGACCCTCCTACGAGCAGTACTTC	CASSLSSGPSYEQYF
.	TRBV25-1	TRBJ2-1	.	TGTGCCAGCAGTGAATATCCCCCGCCCGGTGAGCAGTTCTTC	CASSEYPPPGEQFF
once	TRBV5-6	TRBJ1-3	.	TGTGCCAGCAGCCCGAGGCCCTCTGGAAACACCATATATTTT	CASSPRPSGNTIYF